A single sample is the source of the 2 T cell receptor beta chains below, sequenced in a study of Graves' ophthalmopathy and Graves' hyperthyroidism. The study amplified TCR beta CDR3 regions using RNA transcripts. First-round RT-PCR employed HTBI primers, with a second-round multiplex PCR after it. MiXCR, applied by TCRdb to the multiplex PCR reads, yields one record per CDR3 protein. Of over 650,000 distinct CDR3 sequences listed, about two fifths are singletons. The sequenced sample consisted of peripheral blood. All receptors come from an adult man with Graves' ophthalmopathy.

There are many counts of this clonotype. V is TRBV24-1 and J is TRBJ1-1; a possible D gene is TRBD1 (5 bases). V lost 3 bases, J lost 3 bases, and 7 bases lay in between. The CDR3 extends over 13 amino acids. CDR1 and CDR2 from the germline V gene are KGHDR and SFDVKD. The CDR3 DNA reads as TGTGCCACCAGTGATCCGGGGCACACTGAAGCTTTCTTT. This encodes CATSDPGHTEAFF.

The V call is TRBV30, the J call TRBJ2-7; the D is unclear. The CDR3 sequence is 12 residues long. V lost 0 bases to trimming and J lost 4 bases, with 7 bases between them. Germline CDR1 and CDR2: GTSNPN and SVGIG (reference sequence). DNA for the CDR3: TGTGCCTGGAGTGTAGCCGGGTACGAGCAGTACTTC. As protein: CAWSVAGYEQYF. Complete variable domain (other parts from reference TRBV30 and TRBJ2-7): SQTIHQWPATLVQPVGSPLSLECTVEGTSNPNLYWYRQAAGRGLQLLFYSVGIGQISSEVPQNLSASRPQDRQFILSSKKLLLSDSGFYLCAWSVAGYEQYFGPGTRLTVT.